The 18 T cell receptor beta chains in this list originate from one sample, sequenced in a study of cytomegalovirus exposure and HLA in healthy donors. Primers included in the PCR were 60 Vbeta and 13 Jbeta primers. Profiling relied on immunoSEQ multiplex PCR, and the TCRdb table lists in-frame clones only, not all of them. The sample records about 150,000 clones, roughly 77% being singletons. The sequenced sample was PBMCs. Receptor source: a male donor in good health and CMV-seronegative.

This chain uses TRBV5-8 with TRBJ2-1; 7 bases fit TRBD2. The germline V gene encodes CDR1 SGHTS and CDR2 YDEGEE. Losses at the gene ends were 0 bases for V and 10 bases for J; bases not matched to a gene: 13. This CDR3 has 16 residues. The CDR3 region has the DNA TGTGCCAGCAGCTTGGACTTTGGGACTAAATCACACGAGCAGTTCTTC. Its protein is CASSLDFGTKSHEQFF.

The chain recombines TRBV4-1 with TRBJ2-1; weak D call: TRBD1 (6 bases). From germline, CDR1 is MGHRA and CDR2 YSYEKL. The CDR3 length is 18 residues. V shed 4 bases and J shed 5 bases, with 24 bases lying between them. CDR3 sequence (DNA): TGCGCCAGCAGCCTGACGACAGGACATTTAGCAAATAACAATGAGCAGTTCTTC. Translating gives CASSLTTGHLANNNEQFF.

The rearrangement joins TRBV29-1 to TRBJ2-1, with D maybe TRBD2 (5 bases). Trimming pared 3 bases from V and 0 bases from J, leaving 9 bases between. Germline V gene sequence: CDR1 SQVTM, CDR2 ANQGSEA. CDR3 length: 14 amino acids. CDR3 nucleotides: TGCAGCGTTGACCGCGGAGGCTCCTACAATGAGCAGTTCTTC. This gives the protein CSVDRGGSYNEQFF.

This sequence joins TRBV25-1 and TRBJ1-4; D ambiguous. Trimming removed 0 bases from V and 0 bases from J, with 11 bases in between. This CDR3 has 17 residues. Looked up from germline, CDR1 is MGHDK and CDR2 is SYGVNS. The DNA for the CDR3 is TGTGCCAGCAGTGAATACGGCCCGGGGACAACTAATGAAAAACTGTTTTTT. Residues: CASSEYGPGTTNEKLFF.

The V gene is TRBV5-1, the J gene TRBJ1-2; no clear D gene. Trimming cost V 4 bases and J 2 bases, with 12 bases left between them. The CDR3 sequence is 14 residues long. CDR1 and CDR2 from the germline V gene are SGHRS and YFSETQ. The CDR3: CASSRVEGNYGYTF. In nucleotides, the CDR3 is TGCGCCAGCAGCCGGGTGGAGGGCAACTATGGCTACACCTTC. The full variable domain, rest sourced from reference TRBV5-1 and TRBJ1-2, is KAGVTQTPRYLIKTRGQQVTLSCSPISGHRSVSWYQQTPGQGLQFLFEYFSETQRNKGNFPGRFSGRQFSNSRSEMNVSTLELGDSALYLCASSRVEGNYGYTFGSGTRLTVV.

V gene TRBV7-9 combines with J gene TRBJ2-7; 7 bases are shared with TRBD1. V lost 6 bases, J lost 2 bases, and 4 bases stayed unmatched. Germline values: CDR1 SEHNR, CDR2 FQNEAQ (reference sequence). The CDR3 consists of 13 residues. The CDR3 reads CASSAGGTYEQYF. CDR3 coding DNA: TGTGCCAGCAGTGCAGGGGGAACCTACGAGCAGTACTTC.

The genes are TRBV7-8 and TRBJ1-3, with 7 bases aligning to TRBD1. The germline gives CDR1 SGHVS, CDR2 FQNEAQ. The V and J ends lost 8 bases and 0 bases, in that order; junction bases with no gene match: 10. CDR3 length: 16 residues. The CDR3 protein is CASEGGQVPSGNTIYF. For the CDR3, the DNA is TGTGCCAGCGAAGGTGGACAGGTCCCCTCTGGAAACACCATATATTTT.

The chain links TRBV4-1 to TRBJ2-3, with D perhaps TRBD2 (5 bases). Germline assignment: CDR1 MGHRA and CDR2 YSYEKL. This CDR3 is 14 amino acids long. V was trimmed by 1 base and J by 0 bases, leaving 5 bases between them. CDR3 sequence reads: CASSQGESTDTQYF. CDR3 sequence (DNA): TGCGCCAGCAGCCAAGGGGAGAGCACAGATACGCAGTATTTT.

The CDR3 sequence is CASRQTFVAGITGELFF. The CDR3 DNA follows: TGTGCCAGCAGGCAAACCTTCGTGGCAGGAATAACCGGGGAGCTGTTTTTT. V and J are TRBV7-6 and TRBJ2-2; unclear D gene. CDR1 SGHVS and CDR2 FNYEAQ come from the germline V gene. The V gene lost 6 bases and the J gene lost 5 bases, with 22 bases spanning the gap. This CDR3 region has 17 residues. The full variable domain, completed using reference TRBV7-6 and TRBJ2-2, is GAGVSQSPRYKVTKRGQDVALRCDPISGHVSLYWYRQALGQGPEFLTYFNYEAQQDKSGLPNDRFSAERPEGSISTLTIQRTEQRDSAMYRCASRQTFVAGITGELFFGEGSRLTVL.

CDR3 amino acids: CASSLQSNQPQHF. CDR3 DNA sequence: TGTGCCAGCAGCTTACAGAGCAATCAGCCCCAGCATTTT. V usage is TRBV7-3 and J usage is TRBJ1-5; unclear D gene. The CDR3 is 13 amino acids. Deletions cut 2 bases from V and 1 base from J, with 3 bases between. Per germline, CDR1 SGHTA and CDR2 FQGTGA.

The chain links TRBV7-2 to TRBJ1-5; 7 bases map to TRBD1. Trimming took 1 base from V and 1 from J; bases not matched to a gene: 4. Per the germline V gene, CDR1 is SGHTA and CDR2 is FQGNSA. This CDR3 is 16 amino acids long. The CDR3 protein is CASSLDGTASNQPQHF. CDR3 nucleotides: TGTGCCAGCAGCTTAGACGGGACAGCGAGCAATCAGCCCCAGCATTTT.

Only a few counts were recorded for this clone. The CDR3 loop reads CASSPKLADPTDTQYF. The CDR3 nucleotides read TGCGCCAGCAGCCCCAAACTAGCGGACCCCACAGATACGCAGTATTTT. The chain joins TRBV5-1 to TRBJ2-3; 8 nucleotides match TRBD2. Germline trimming cut 4 bases from V and 2 bases from J; bases unmatched to any gene: 9. This CDR3 has 16 residues. From germline, CDR1 is SGHRS and CDR2 YFSETQ.

The rearrangement uses TRBV28 and TRBJ2-1; no clear D. The germline V and J ends were trimmed by 2 bases and 7 bases, with 15 bases remaining between them. Germline values: CDR1 MDHEN, CDR2 SYDVKM. The CDR3 is 15 amino acids. DNA of the CDR3: TGTGCCAGCAGTTTAACTACTCGCCATGGTAATGAGCAGTTCTTC. Amino acids: CASSLTTRHGNEQFF.

Here the CDR3 DNA reads TGTGCCAGCAGCGTACAGAGCCCAGGTGAAAAACTGTTTTTT. Translation: CASSVQSPGEKLFF. The chain carries TRBV9 and TRBJ1-4; D call uncertain. Germline V gene sequence: CDR1 SGDLS, CDR2 YYNGEE. Trimming took 1 base from V and 7 from J, leaving 11 bases between them. The CDR3 extends over 14 amino acids.

This rearrangement joins TRBV6-5 to TRBJ1-6; TRBD1 matches at 8 bases. The junction had 4 bases not matched to a gene; V was cut back by 6 bases and J by 6 bases. The germline V gene has CDR1 MNHEY and CDR2 SVGAGI. This CDR3 has 14 amino acids. The CDR3 DNA follows: TGTGCCAGCAGGGGACAGGTACCTAATTCACCCCTCCACTTT. It translates to CASRGQVPNSPLHF.

The chain couples TRBV29-1 to TRBJ1-4; possibly TRBD1 for D (5 bases). Germline loops: CDR1 SQVTM, CDR2 ANQGSEA. Deletions cut 7 bases from V and 6 bases from J, with 12 bases between. CDR3 size: 12 residues. CDR3 amino acids: CSARGYDEKLFF. Here the CDR3 DNA reads TGCAGCGCCCGGGGGTATGATGAAAAACTGTTTTTT.

The rearrangement links TRBV4-1 to TRBJ2-1; TRBD1 agrees at 8 bases. The CDR3 loop spans 15 amino acids. The germline gives CDR1 MGHRA, CDR2 YSYEKL. Germline trimming cut 2 bases from V and 2 bases from J; bases unmatched to any gene: 2. Written as DNA, the CDR3 is TGCGCCAGCAGCCAATCAGGGGGCGCCTACAATGAGCAGTTCTTC. Its protein product is CASSQSGGAYNEQFF.

The chain uses TRBV5-1 and TRBJ2-3, with D tentatively TRBD2 (6 bases). V dropped 4 bases and J dropped 6 bases, with 15 bases sitting between them. The CDR3 length is 14 residues. Germline values: CDR1 SGHRS, CDR2 YFSETQ. CDR3 sequence reads: CASSPRGSSDTQYF. In DNA form, the CDR3 reads TGCGCCAGCAGCCCCCGGGGGAGTAGTGATACGCAGTATTTT. Combining the CDR3 with reference TRBV5-1 and TRBJ2-3 gives the whole variable domain KAGVTQTPRYLIKTRGQQVTLSCSPISGHRSVSWYQQTPGQGLQFLFEYFSETQRNKGNFPGRFSGRQFSNSRSEMNVSTLELGDSALYLCASSPRGSSDTQYFGPGTRLTVL.